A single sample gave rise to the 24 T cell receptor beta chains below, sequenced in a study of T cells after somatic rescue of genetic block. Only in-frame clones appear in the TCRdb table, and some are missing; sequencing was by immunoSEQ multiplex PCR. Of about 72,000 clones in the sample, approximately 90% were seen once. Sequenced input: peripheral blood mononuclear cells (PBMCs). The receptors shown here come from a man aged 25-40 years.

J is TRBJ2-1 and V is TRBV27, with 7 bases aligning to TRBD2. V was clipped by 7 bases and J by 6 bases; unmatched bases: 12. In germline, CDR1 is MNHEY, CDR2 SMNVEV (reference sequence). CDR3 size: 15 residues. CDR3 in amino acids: CASNNGGGLFNEQFF. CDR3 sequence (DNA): TGTGCCAGCAACAACGGCGGGGGTCTCTTCAATGAGCAGTTCTTC.

The CDR3 is CSVRDLAGTQNTGELFF. The CDR3 coding sequence is TGCAGCGTCCGTGACCTCGCCGGGACGCAAAACACCGGGGAGCTGTTTTTT. This sequence joins TRBV29-1 and TRBJ2-2; D is perhaps TRBD1 or TRBD2 (5 bases each). This CDR3 spans 17 amino acids. Germline values: CDR1 SQVTM, CDR2 ANQGSEA. The V gene lost 6 bases and the J gene lost 2 bases, with 22 bases spanning the gap.

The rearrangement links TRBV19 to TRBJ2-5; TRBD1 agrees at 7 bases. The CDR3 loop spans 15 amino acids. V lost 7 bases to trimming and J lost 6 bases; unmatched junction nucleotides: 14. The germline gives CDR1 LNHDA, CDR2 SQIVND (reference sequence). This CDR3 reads CASTTTGPLGKTQYF. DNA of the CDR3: TGTGCCAGTACCACGACAGGGCCCCTGGGAAAGACCCAGTACTTC.

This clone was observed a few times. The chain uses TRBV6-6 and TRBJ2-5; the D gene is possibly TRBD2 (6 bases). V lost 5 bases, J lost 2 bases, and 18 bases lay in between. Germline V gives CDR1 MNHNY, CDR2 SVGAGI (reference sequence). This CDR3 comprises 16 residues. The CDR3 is CASSAHTGTGQETQYF. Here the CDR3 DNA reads TGTGCCAGCAGTGCCCACACCGGGACTGGACAAGAGACCCAGTACTTC.

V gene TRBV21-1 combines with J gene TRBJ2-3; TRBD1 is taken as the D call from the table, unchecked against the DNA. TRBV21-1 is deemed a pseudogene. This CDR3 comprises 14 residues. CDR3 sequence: CASSRTGGTDTQYF. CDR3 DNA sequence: TGTGCCAGCAGCAGGACAGGGGGCACAGATACGCAGTATTTT.

This chain's CDR3 is CAISAGANTEAFF. The DNA for the CDR3 is TGTGCCATCAGTGCGGGGGCTAACACTGAAGCTTTCTTT. The chain employs TRBV10-3 and TRBJ1-1; possibly TRBD1 for D (6 bases). Looked up from germline, CDR1 is ENHRY and CDR2 is SYGVKD. The CDR3 totals 13 residues. V shed 4 bases and J shed 2 bases, with 8 bases lying between them.

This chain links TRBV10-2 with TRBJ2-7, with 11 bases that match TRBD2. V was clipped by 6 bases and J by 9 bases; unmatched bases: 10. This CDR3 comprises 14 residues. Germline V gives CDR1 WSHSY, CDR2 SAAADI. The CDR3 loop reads CASSPLAGELRQYF. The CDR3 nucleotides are TGCGCCAGCAGCCCACTAGCGGGAGAACTGAGGCAGTACTTC.

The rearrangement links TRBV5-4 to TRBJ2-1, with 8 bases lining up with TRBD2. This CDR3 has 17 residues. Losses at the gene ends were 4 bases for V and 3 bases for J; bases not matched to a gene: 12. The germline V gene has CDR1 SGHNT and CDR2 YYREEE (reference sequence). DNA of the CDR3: TGTGCCAGCAGCCCAGGGGTGCTAGCGGGCAACTACAATGAGCAGTTCTTC. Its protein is CASSPGVLAGNYNEQFF.

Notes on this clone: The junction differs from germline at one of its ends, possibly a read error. The CDR3 here is CASSLELSYGQYF. CDR3 nucleotide sequence: TGTGCCAGCAGCTTAGAACTGTCCTACGGGCAGTACTTC. The gene calls are TRBV11-3 and TRBJ2-7; D remains unclear. CDR3 size: 13 residues. Germline V lookup: CDR1 SGHNT, CDR2 YENEEA.

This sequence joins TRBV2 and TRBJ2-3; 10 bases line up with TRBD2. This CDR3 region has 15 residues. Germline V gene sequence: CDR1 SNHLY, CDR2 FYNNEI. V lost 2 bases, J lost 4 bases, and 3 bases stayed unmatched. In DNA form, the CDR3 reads TGTGCCAGCAGTGAATCTAGCGGGGGTGCAGATACGCAGTATTTT. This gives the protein CASSESSGGADTQYF.

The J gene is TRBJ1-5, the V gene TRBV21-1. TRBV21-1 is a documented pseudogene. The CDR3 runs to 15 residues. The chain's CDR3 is CASSKDGFGNQPQHF. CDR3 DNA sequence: TGTGCCAGCAGCAAAGACGGGTTTGGAAATCAGCCCCAGCATTTT.

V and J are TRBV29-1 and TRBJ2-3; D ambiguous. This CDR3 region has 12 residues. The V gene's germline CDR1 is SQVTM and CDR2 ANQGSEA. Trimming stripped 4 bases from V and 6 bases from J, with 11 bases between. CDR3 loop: CSVGWSEDTQYF. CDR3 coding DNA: TGCAGCGTTGGATGGAGCGAGGATACGCAGTATTTT.

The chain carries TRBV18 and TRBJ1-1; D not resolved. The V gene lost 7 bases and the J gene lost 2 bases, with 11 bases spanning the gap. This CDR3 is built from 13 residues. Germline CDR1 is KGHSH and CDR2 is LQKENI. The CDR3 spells CASYLGRNTEAFF. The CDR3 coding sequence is TGTGCCAGCTACCTTGGCAGAAACACTGAAGCTTTCTTT.

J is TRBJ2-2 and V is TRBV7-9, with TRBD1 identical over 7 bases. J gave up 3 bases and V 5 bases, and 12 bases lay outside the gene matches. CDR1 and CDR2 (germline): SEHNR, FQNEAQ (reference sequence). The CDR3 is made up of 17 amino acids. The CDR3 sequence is CASSHKDRVIHTGELFF. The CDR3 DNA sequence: TGTGCCAGCAGCCATAAAGACAGGGTAATACACACCGGGGAGCTGTTTTTT. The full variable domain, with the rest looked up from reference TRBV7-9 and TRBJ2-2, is DTGVSQNPRHKITKRGQNVTFRCDPISEHNRLYWYRQTLGQGPEFLTYFQNEAQLEKSRLLSDRFSAERPKGSFSTLEIQRTEQGDSAMYLCASSHKDRVIHTGELFFGEGSRLTVL.

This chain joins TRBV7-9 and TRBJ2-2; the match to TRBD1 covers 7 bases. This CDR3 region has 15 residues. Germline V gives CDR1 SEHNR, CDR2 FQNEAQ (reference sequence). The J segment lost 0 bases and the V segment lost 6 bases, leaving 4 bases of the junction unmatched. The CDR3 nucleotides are TGTGCCAGCAGACCCGACAGGGCGAACACCGGGGAGCTGTTTTTT. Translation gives CASRPDRANTGELFF.

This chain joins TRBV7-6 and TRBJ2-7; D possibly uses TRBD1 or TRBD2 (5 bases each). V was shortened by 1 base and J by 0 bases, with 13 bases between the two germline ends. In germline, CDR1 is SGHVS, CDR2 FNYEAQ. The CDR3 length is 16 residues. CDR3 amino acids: CASSLVGGSSSYEQYF. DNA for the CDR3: TGTGCCAGCAGCTTAGTTGGGGGATCTAGCTCCTACGAGCAGTACTTC.

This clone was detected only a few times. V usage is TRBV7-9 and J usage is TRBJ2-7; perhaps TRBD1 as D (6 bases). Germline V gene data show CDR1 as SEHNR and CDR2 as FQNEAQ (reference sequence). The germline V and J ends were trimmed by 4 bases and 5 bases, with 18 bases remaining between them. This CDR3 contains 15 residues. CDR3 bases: TGTGCCAGCAGCTCTGGGACACGTCAATTCGACGAGCAGTACTTC. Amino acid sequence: CASSSGTRQFDEQYF.

For the CDR3, the DNA is TGTGCCAGCAGTGAGGAGGAGAACAATGAGCAGTTCTTC. Protein product: CASSEEENNEQFF. The V gene is TRBV2, the J gene TRBJ2-1, with a tentative D call TRBD2 (5 bases). The CDR3 is made up of 13 amino acids. CDR1 is SNHLY, CDR2 FYNNEI, per germline. Trimming took off 3 bases at V and 5 bases at J, with 8 bases between the two ends.

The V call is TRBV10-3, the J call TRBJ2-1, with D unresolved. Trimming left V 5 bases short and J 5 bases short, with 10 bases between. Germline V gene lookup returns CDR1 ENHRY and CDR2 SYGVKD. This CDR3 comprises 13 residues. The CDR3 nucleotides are TGTGCCATCAGTTTGGACGGCAACAATGAGCAGTTCTTC. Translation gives CAISLDGNNEQFF.

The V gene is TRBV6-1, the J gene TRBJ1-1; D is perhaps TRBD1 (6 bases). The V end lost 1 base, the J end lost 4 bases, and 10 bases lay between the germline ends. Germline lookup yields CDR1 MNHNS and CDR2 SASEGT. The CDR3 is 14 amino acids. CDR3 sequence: CASSEEGGGTEAFF. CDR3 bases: TGTGCCAGCAGTGAAGAGGGGGGCGGCACTGAAGCTTTCTTT.

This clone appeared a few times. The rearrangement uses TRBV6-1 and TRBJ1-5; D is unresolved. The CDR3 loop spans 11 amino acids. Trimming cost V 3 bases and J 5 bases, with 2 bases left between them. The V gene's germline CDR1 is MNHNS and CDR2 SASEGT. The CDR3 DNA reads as TGTGCCAGCAGTGATTATCAGCCCCAGCATTTT. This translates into CASSDYQPQHF.

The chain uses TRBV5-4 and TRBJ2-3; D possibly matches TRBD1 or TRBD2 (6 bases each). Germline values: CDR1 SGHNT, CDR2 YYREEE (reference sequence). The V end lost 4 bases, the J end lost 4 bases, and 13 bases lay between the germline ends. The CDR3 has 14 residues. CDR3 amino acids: CASSPRGGPDTQYF. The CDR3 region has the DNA TGTGCCAGCAGCCCCAGGGGAGGACCAGATACGCAGTATTTT.

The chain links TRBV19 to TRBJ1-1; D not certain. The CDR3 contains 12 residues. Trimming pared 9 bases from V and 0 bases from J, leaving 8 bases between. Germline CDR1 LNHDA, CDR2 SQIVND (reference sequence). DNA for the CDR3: TGTGCCAGACGGCCTCTGAACACTGAAGCTTTCTTT. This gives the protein CARRPLNTEAFF.

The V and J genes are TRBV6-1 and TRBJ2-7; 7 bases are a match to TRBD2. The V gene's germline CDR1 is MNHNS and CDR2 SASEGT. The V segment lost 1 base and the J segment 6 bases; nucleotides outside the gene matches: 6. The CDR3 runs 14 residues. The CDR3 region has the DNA TGTGCCAGCAGTGAAGATTGGCGGGAGTCCGAGCAGTACTTC. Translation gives CASSEDWRESEQYF.